Shown below are 28 T cell receptor beta chains from a single sample sequenced in a study of OX40 agonist ivuxolimab in advanced cancers. Profiling relied on immunoSEQ multiplex PCR, and the TCRdb table lists in-frame clones only, not all of them. The sample lists 70,000 to 90,000 clones; roughly 84% were seen once. The specimen comprised CD4+ or CD8+ T cells sorted from blood, sampled in a trial of the OX40 agonist ivuxolimab. Every receptor here comes from an adult with an advanced solid tumor such as melanoma, head and neck, liver or kidney cancer.

The chain combines TRBV18 with TRBJ2-5; D remains unclear. This CDR3 region has 16 residues. V was shortened by 0 bases and J by 4 bases, with 15 bases between the two germline ends. Germline-derived CDR1 and CDR2 are KGHSH and LQKENI. The CDR3 protein is CASSPPSTPRLETQYF. In nucleotides, the CDR3 is TGTGCCAGCTCACCACCGTCGACTCCTCGTTTAGAGACCCAGTACTTC.

This chain uses TRBV7-9 with TRBJ2-5, with 8 bases aligning to TRBD2. The end of the DNA fits TRBJ2-7 better, so the J call may be wrong. Per the germline V gene, CDR1 is SEHNR and CDR2 is FQNEAQ (reference sequence). CDR3 size: 13 residues. In DNA, the CDR3 is TGTGCCAGCAGCTTAGCTACTAGCGGCGAGCAGTACTTC. It translates to CASSLATSGEQYF.

The chain combines TRBV27 with TRBJ1-2; D call uncertain. The CDR3 contains 12 residues. V was trimmed by 8 bases and J by 6 bases, leaving 13 bases between them. From germline, CDR1 is MNHEY and CDR2 SMNVEV (reference sequence). Here the CDR3 reads CASSLRGDGYTF. The CDR3 DNA follows: TGTGCCAGCTCCCTTAGAGGCGATGGCTACACCTTC.

The gene calls are TRBV5-1 and TRBJ2-3, with D uncertain. CDR1 and CDR2 from the germline V gene are SGHRS and YFSETQ. V lost 0 bases and J 3 bases, leaving 14 bases between the germline ends. This CDR3 region has 16 residues. Written as DNA, the CDR3 is TGCGCCAGCAGCTTGGCCGCGACGATGTCTACAGATACGCAGTATTTT. Its translation: CASSLAATMSTDTQYF.

The chain employs TRBV7-2 and TRBJ2-1, with 12 bases that match TRBD2. V trimming: 3 bases; J trimming: 7 bases; junction bases outside the gene matches: 1. This CDR3 spans 14 amino acids. The V gene's germline CDR1 is SGHTA and CDR2 FQGNSA. The CDR3 DNA follows: TGTGCCAGCAGCTTCGGGACTAGCGGGAATGAGCAGTTCTTC. Translating gives CASSFGTSGNEQFF.

The V gene is TRBV19, the J gene TRBJ1-1; maybe TRBD1 (5 bases). This CDR3 has 15 residues. Germline CDR1 LNHDA, CDR2 SQIVND (reference sequence). V lost 3 bases and J lost 0, with 11 bases in between. The DNA for the CDR3 is TGTGCCAGTAGTATGGCGGGACGGATGAACACTGAAGCTTTCTTT. Translating it yields CASSMAGRMNTEAFF.

This sequence joins TRBV7-2 and TRBJ2-3; 8 bases fit TRBD2. J lost 3 bases, V lost 5 bases, and 7 bases had no gene match. The CDR3 length is 15 residues. Germline-derived CDR1 and CDR2 are SGHTA and FQGNSA. Here the CDR3 reads CASSAARLATDTQYF. Written as DNA, the CDR3 is TGTGCCAGCAGCGCCGCCCGACTAGCGACAGATACGCAGTATTTT.

This clone was seen a handful of times. The gene calls are TRBV15 and TRBJ2-7; D unclear. V lost 3 bases, J lost 2 bases, and 14 bases lay in between. Germline values: CDR1 LNHNV, CDR2 YYDKDF (reference sequence). The CDR3 totals 15 residues. In DNA, the CDR3 is TGTGCCACCAGCAGCAGAGTTGATTCGACCTACGAGCAGTACTTC. This codes for CATSSRVDSTYEQYF. Full variable domain (rest looked up from reference TRBV15 and TRBJ2-7): DAMVIQNPRYQVTQFGKPVTLSCSQTLNHNVMYWYQQKSSQAPKLLFHYYDKDFNNEADTPDNFQSRRPNTSFCFLDIRSPGLGDTAMYLCATSSRVDSTYEQYFGPGTRLTVT.

This clone was detected a few times. The rearrangement uses TRBV7-2 and TRBJ1-5; tentatively, D is TRBD1 (5 bases). Germline V gene data show CDR1 as SGHTA and CDR2 as FQGNSA. Between the trimmed V and J ends, which lost 2 bases and 5 bases, there was a span of 13 bases. The CDR3 consists of 15 residues. CDR3 in amino acids: CASSLRRQGDQPQHF. CDR3 nucleotides: TGTGCCAGCAGCTTAAGGCGGCAGGGCGATCAGCCCCAGCATTTT.

In this sample, this clone turned up a few times. This chain uses TRBV11-2 with TRBJ2-6; tentatively, D is TRBD1 or TRBD2 (6 bases each). CDR3 length: 14 residues. The germline gives CDR1 SGHAT, CDR2 FQNNGV. V dropped 5 bases and J dropped 9 bases, with 14 bases sitting between them. The CDR3 is CASSARGVDNVLTF. As DNA, the CDR3 is TGTGCCAGCAGCGCTAGGGGGGTTGACAACGTCCTGACTTTC. Filled out from reference TRBV11-2 and TRBJ2-6, the complete variable domain reads EAGVAQSPRYKIIEKRQSVAFWCNPISGHATLYWYQQILGQGPKLLIQFQNNGVVDDSQLPKDRFSAERLKGVDSTLKIQPAKLEDSAVYLCASSARGVDNVLTFGAGSRLTVL.

CDR3 region: CATSREGGTGGYTF. The CDR3 nucleotides are TGTGCCACCAGCAGAGAGGGAGGGACCGGTGGCTACACCTTC. V and J are TRBV15 and TRBJ1-2; tentatively, D is TRBD1 (5 bases). The germline V gene encodes CDR1 LNHNV and CDR2 YYDKDF (reference sequence). This CDR3 region has 14 residues. V shed 0 bases and J shed 7 bases, with 12 bases lying between them.

The J gene is TRBJ2-7, the V gene TRBV7-2; 11 bases align to TRBD1. Germline loops: CDR1 SGHTA, CDR2 FQGNSA. This CDR3 contains 15 residues. The junction had 5 bases not matched to a gene; V was cut back by 1 base and J by 6 bases. For the CDR3, the DNA is TGTGCCAGCAGCTTAGGAGGACAGGGGGCAGGCGAGCAGTACTTC. Its protein product is CASSLGGQGAGEQYF.

The V and J genes are TRBV7-9 and TRBJ2-3; 9 nucleotides align to TRBD1. The CDR3 covers 16 residues. Germline V gene data show CDR1 as SEHNR and CDR2 as FQNEAQ (reference sequence). Germline trimming cut 3 bases from V and 2 bases from J; bases unmatched to any gene: 6. As DNA, the CDR3 is TGTGCCAGCAGCTTCAACCGGGACAGGGACACAGATACGCAGTATTTT. Protein product: CASSFNRDRDTDTQYF.

This chain joins TRBV29-1 and TRBJ1-4; D perhaps matches TRBD1 (5 bases). Germline CDR1 reads SQVTM; CDR2 reads ANQGSEA. The CDR3 has 13 residues. Trimming left V 4 bases short and J 4 bases short, with 10 bases between. The CDR3 region is CSVGGHLNEKLFF. As DNA, the CDR3 is TGCAGCGTTGGTGGACACCTTAATGAAAAACTGTTTTTT.

This clone was picked up a small number of times. The chain joins TRBV5-5 to TRBJ1-5; D unclear. The V gene lost 0 bases and the J gene lost 6 bases, with 22 bases spanning the gap. The CDR3 runs to 18 residues. Germline-derived CDR1 and CDR2 are SGHKS and YYEKEE (reference sequence). The CDR3 is CASSLAPGPLFGSQPQHF. The DNA for the CDR3 is TGTGCCAGCAGCTTGGCTCCCGGTCCCCTTTTCGGAAGTCAGCCCCAGCATTTT.

V gene TRBV7-9 combines with J gene TRBJ1-2; TRBD1 agrees at 7 bases. Germline lookup yields CDR1 SEHNR and CDR2 FQNEAQ (reference sequence). The CDR3 covers 12 residues. Trimming at V came to 5 bases and at J to 8 bases, leaving 5 bases not matched to a gene. The CDR3 loop is CASSLDREGYTF. The CDR3 bases are TGTGCCAGCAGCCTAGACAGGGAAGGCTACACCTTC.

This chain joins TRBV5-5 and TRBJ2-1; a possible D gene is TRBD1 (6 bases). V lost 0 bases to trimming and J lost 6 bases, with 13 bases between them. CDR1 and CDR2 (germline): SGHKS, YYEKEE (reference sequence). The CDR3 has 15 amino acids. The CDR3 loop is CASSLETGRGNEQFF. The CDR3 DNA reads TGTGCCAGCAGCTTGGAGACAGGAAGGGGCAATGAGCAGTTCTTC.

The J gene is TRBJ2-3, the V gene TRBV7-2, with D tentatively TRBD2 (6 bases). CDR1 and CDR2 from the germline V gene are SGHTA and FQGNSA. The CDR3 consists of 17 residues. Trimming took off 0 bases at V and 1 base at J, with 14 bases between the two ends. CDR3 in DNA: TGTGCCAGCAGCTTAGCGGGAGGACCGGGGGGCACAGATACGCAGTATTTT. This sequence encodes CASSLAGGPGGTDTQYF.

The chain is built from TRBV18 and TRBJ2-3; no reliable D call. V was clipped by 4 bases and J by 5 bases, with 13 bases between them. The germline gives CDR1 KGHSH, CDR2 LQKENI. The CDR3 runs 14 residues. The CDR3 nucleotides read TGTGCCAGCTCACGGCTACGTATGGAAGATACGCAGTATTTT. This gives the protein CASSRLRMEDTQYF.

This clone was detected a few times. V usage is TRBV19 and J usage is TRBJ1-5; TRBD1 agrees at 7 bases. The V gene end was trimmed by 5 bases and the J gene end by 0 bases; junction bases not matched to a gene: 7. This CDR3 has 16 residues. The V gene's germline CDR1 is LNHDA and CDR2 SQIVND (reference sequence). The CDR3 DNA reads TGTGCCAGTAGTGCCAGGGGGACAAATAGCAATCAGCCCCAGCATTTT. Translation: CASSARGTNSNQPQHF.

V gene TRBV6-5 combines with J gene TRBJ1-1; no clear D. Trimming cost V 6 bases and J 0 bases, with 8 bases left between them. CDR1 and CDR2 from the germline V gene are MNHEY and SVGAGI. The CDR3 consists of 13 residues. CDR3 coding DNA: TGTGCCAGCAGAGAAGCCTTGAACACTGAAGCTTTCTTT. This sequence encodes CASREALNTEAFF.

The V call is TRBV27, the J call TRBJ2-7; 9 nucleotides line up with TRBD2. Germline CDR1 and CDR2: MNHEY and SMNVEV (reference sequence). The CDR3 covers 15 residues. Trimming at V came to 8 bases and at J to 3 bases, leaving 11 bases not matched to a gene. The CDR3 DNA reads TGTGCCAGCTCCAAGGGACTAGCTATTAGCTACGAGCAGTACTTC. Translated, it gives CASSKGLAISYEQYF.

V gene TRBV29-1 combines with J gene TRBJ1-2; D not certain. V lost 4 bases to trimming and J lost 6 bases, with 3 bases between them. Germline values: CDR1 SQVTM, CDR2 ANQGSEA. CDR3 size: 9 residues. This CDR3 reads CSVGDGYTF. For the CDR3, the DNA is TGCAGCGTTGGAGATGGCTACACCTTC.

The rearrangement joins TRBV6-5 to TRBJ2-1, with 10 bases identical to TRBD2. CDR3 length: 12 residues. The ends lost 5 bases at V and 12 bases at J; junction bases unmatched: 4. Germline lookup yields CDR1 MNHEY and CDR2 SVGAGI. The CDR3 reads CASSASGRGQFF. The CDR3 nucleotides are TGTGCCAGCAGTGCAAGCGGGAGGGGGCAGTTCTTC.

The chain recombines TRBV7-9 with TRBJ1-1, with 7 bases aligning to TRBD1. CDR3 length: 15 amino acids. With 1 base clipped from V and 1 base from J, the junction kept 3 bases outside the gene matches. Germline V gene data show CDR1 as SEHNR and CDR2 as FQNEAQ (reference sequence). CDR3 bases: TGTGCCAGCAGCTTAGGGGCAGGGGGGAACACTGAAGCTTTCTTT. Encoded protein: CASSLGAGGNTEAFF.

CDR3 nucleotides: TGTGCCAGTAGTATTAGGACAGGGGCCGAGAACTATGGCTACACCTTC. As protein: CASSIRTGAENYGYTF. This chain joins TRBV19 and TRBJ1-2, with 9 bases matching TRBD1. The V and J ends lost 3 bases and 2 bases, in that order; junction bases with no gene match: 7. From germline, CDR1 is LNHDA and CDR2 SQIVND (reference sequence). This CDR3 has 16 residues. Based on the CDR3 plus reference TRBV19 and TRBJ1-2, the full variable domain is DGGITQSPKYLFRKEGQNVTLSCEQNLNHDAMYWYRQDPGQGLRLIYYSQIVNDFQKGDIAEGYSVSREKKESFPLTVTSAQKNPTAFYLCASSIRTGAENYGYTFGSGTRLTVV.

The rearrangement uses TRBV30 and TRBJ1-2; weak D call: TRBD1 (5 bases). The V gene lost 0 bases and the J gene lost 3 bases, with 26 bases spanning the gap. Germline V CDR1 and CDR2: GTSNPN, SVGIG (reference sequence). The length of the CDR3 is 19 residues. The CDR3 sequence is CAWSVGLVAETLSYYGYTF. Here the CDR3 DNA reads TGTGCCTGGAGTGTGGGACTCGTGGCGGAGACCCTCAGCTACTATGGCTACACCTTC. Variable domain in full (rest from reference TRBV30 and TRBJ1-2): SQTIHQWPATLVQPVGSPLSLECTVEGTSNPNLYWYRQAAGRGLQLLFYSVGIGQISSEVPQNLSASRPQDRQFILSSKKLLLSDSGFYLCAWSVGLVAETLSYYGYTFGSGTRLTVV.

This rearrangement joins TRBV7-3 to TRBJ2-3; D may correspond to TRBD1 or TRBD2 (5 bases each). This CDR3 spans 17 amino acids. Trimming took 0 bases from V and 3 from J, leaving 16 bases between them. Germline V gene data show CDR1 as SGHTA and CDR2 as FQGTGA. CDR3 nucleotides: TGTGCCAGCAGCTTAACAGTGGCCCGGGGACCGACAGATACGCAGTATTTT. Translating it yields CASSLTVARGPTDTQYF.